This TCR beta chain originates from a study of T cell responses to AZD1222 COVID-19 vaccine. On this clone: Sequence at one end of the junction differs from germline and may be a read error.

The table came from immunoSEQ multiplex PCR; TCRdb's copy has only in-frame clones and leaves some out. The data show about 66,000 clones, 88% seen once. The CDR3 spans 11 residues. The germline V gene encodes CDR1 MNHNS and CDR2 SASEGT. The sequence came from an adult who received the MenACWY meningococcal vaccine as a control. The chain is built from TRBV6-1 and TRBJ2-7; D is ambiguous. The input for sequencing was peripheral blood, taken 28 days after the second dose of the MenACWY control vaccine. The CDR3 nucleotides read TGTGCCAGCAGTGAAGGTGCTGGTGGTTTCTTC. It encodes CASSEGAGGFF.